This T cell receptor (beta chain) was profiled in a study of post-analysis software for immune sequencing data. Study in general: Relapsing-remitting, secondary progressive and progressive-relapsing forms made up the multiple sclerosis disease courses. Study results and limitations: In multiple sclerosis, normalized Chao1 diversity was significantly below that of controls. Co-batched samples clustered tightly together by F measure. With TRBV5-6, TRBV5-1 and TRBV20-1 included, about five TRBV segments were more frequent in patients than in controls.

To note about this clonotype: No antigen is known for it. This could be a read error, since a much larger clone is one nucleotide away. No conserved phenylalanine or tryptophan ends this CDR3, so it is likely a read error.

Built from TCR beta cDNA, the libraries had unique molecular identifiers in them. With roughly 0.9 to 10 million T cells as the source, a few hundred thousand cDNA molecules resulted. TCRdb redid the calling of the PCR reads with MiXCR, one entry per CDR3 protein. The data contain a few hundred thousand distinct CDR3 sequences, 35% to 45% of them singletons. V was trimmed by 3 bases and J by 5 bases, leaving 12 bases between them. The CDR3 sequence is 14 residues long. The sample comprised blood. The source of this sequence is a girl aged 5 to 17 with multiple sclerosis. The chain has TRBV12-3 or TRBV12-4 and TRBJ2-3; D is uncertain. CDR3 protein: CASSFLRAKDTQYL. The CDR3 DNA follows: TGTGCCAGCAGTTTTCTTCGGGCAAAAGATACGCAGTATCTT.